The clone carrying this TCR beta chain has a handful of counts. The target antigen is unknown. The CDR3 covers 15 residues. The ends were cut back, 1 base at V and 2 bases at J, with 11 bases in the middle. The V gene's germline CDR1 is LGHNA and CDR2 YNFKEQ. These data come from a study of human T cells and chemical hapten exposure. Study-wide points: The study found that DPC sensitization did not change TCRs above 1 in 1000 frequency.

Individual cDNA molecules each carried unique molecular identifiers attached by the library. TCRdb processed the RACE reads anew with MiXCR; each CDR3 protein has one entry. Altogether 180,000 or so distinct CDR3 sequences are present, 20% to 25% being singletons, with the ten largest covering approximately 6.7%. Specified time point: patch test 1, 2 weeks after DPC sensitization. Treatment given: therapeutic diphenylcyclopropenone sensitization with weekly scalp DPC. Patch tests were applied only after blood draws. Extraction yielded total RNA from whole blood (unfractionated). Sequenced material: whole blood, taken in connection with sensitization to the hapten diphenylcyclopropenone (DPC). The J gene is TRBJ1-1, the V gene TRBV4-2; tentative D call: TRBD1 (6 bases). The receptor was derived from a woman aged 50 to 65 with alopecia areata. Some clones in this sample may be carry-over from other donors' samples. CDR3 region: CASSQGGTSNTEAFF. The CDR3 DNA sequence: TGTGCCAGCAGCCAAGGTGGGACATCTAACACTGAAGCTTTCTTT.